The clone carrying this T cell receptor beta chain was found a few times. The antigen remains undetermined. The length of the CDR3 is 13 residues. V dropped 6 bases and J dropped 2 bases, with 13 bases sitting between them. Germline CDR1 and CDR2: SQVTM and ANQGSEA. TCRdb analysed the 5' RACE reads with MiXCR anew, one entry per CDR3 protein. The profile shows 250,000 to 350,000 distinct CDR3 sequences, just under 20% of them singletons. This record comes from a study of T-cell memory formation after mild COVID-19. The study's findings and limits: Whereas later expanders leaned CD4+, clones contracting day 15 to 85 showed a balanced CD4/CD8 makeup.

Sample: PBMCs or a T cell subset sorted from them (not recorded which). This sequence originates from a man younger than 30 who had mild COVID-19 (a few samples of this study predate the infection). Cell type and time point are not known. V gene TRBV29-1 combines with J gene TRBJ2-5; D is perhaps TRBD1 (5 bases). The CDR3 sequence is CSVPRGSQETQYF. CDR3 DNA sequence: TGCAGCGTCCCTAGGGGTTCTCAAGAGACCCAGTACTTC.